The text below deals with one T cell receptor beta chain. Its target is unknown. Each CDR3 protein gets one entry after TCRdb re-called the RT-PCR reads with MiXCR. The sample carries 500,000 to 550,000 distinct CDR3 sequences, about 7.2% recorded once. The sample belongs to a study of response to subunit inactivated influenza vaccine. Study-wide results and limits: Every seasonal influenza vaccination brings in few new T cells, the authors suggested.

The sequence derives from a man aged 50 to 75 who received an inactivated influenza vaccine. Sequences were derived from PBMCs from blood, sampled roughly 24 months after vaccination.

CDR3 nucleotide sequence: TGTGCCAGCAGCTTGGGGGATGCCGGGGAGCTGTTTTTT. This sequence encodes CASSLGDAGELFF. The genes are TRBV7-3 and TRBJ2-2; the D call may be TRBD1 or TRBD2 (5 bases each). CDR1 SGHTA and CDR2 FQGTGA come from the germline V gene. There are 13 residues in the CDR3. Trimming took off 3 bases at V and 6 bases at J, with 8 bases between the two ends. Looking up the rest from reference TRBV7-3 and TRBJ2-2 gives the full variable domain: GAGVSQTPSNKVTEKGKYVELRCDPISGHTALYWYRQSLGQGPEFLIYFQGTGAADDSGLPNDRFFAVRPEGSVSTLKIQRTERGDSAVYLCASSLGDAGELFFGEGSRLTVL.